This passage covers 25 T cell receptor beta chains from one sample sequenced in a study of neurological immune-mediated disorders. TCRdb re-derived calls from the 5' RACE reads in MiXCR, one entry per CDR3 protein. The sample lists about 45,000 distinct CDR3 sequences; roughly 14% were seen once. Specified time point: longitudinal time-point 3. Material for sequencing was PBMCs. These receptors all stem from a man aged 25-40 years in good health.

At least ten counts were recorded for this clonotype. One end of the junction is discordant with germline, which a read error may explain. The chain carries TRBV6-1 and TRBJ1-1; 8 bases line up with TRBD1. Per germline, CDR1 MNHNS and CDR2 SASEGT. CDR3 length: 11 amino acids. CDR3 DNA: TGTGCCAGCAGTGAATTCCAGGGGGCGACCTTT. It encodes CASSEFQGATF.

This clonotype was observed at least ten times. This chain links TRBV12-3 or TRBV12-4 with TRBJ2-7, with 11 positions matching TRBD2. V shed 8 bases and J 5 bases; nucleotides not matched to a gene: 8. The CDR3 sequence is 14 residues long. The CDR3 loop reads CASQSSGRNDEQYF. CDR3 bases: TGTGCCAGCCAATCTAGCGGGAGGAACGACGAGCAGTACTTC.

There are a few counts of this clonotype. This rearrangement joins TRBV4-1 to TRBJ2-4; 10 positions match TRBD2. From germline, CDR1 is MGHRA and CDR2 YSYEKL. The CDR3 runs to 20 residues. V was pared by 1 base and J by 0 bases, with 12 bases of the junction left unmatched. The CDR3 DNA is TGCGCCAGCAGCCAAGCAGTTCTAGCGGGAGCGGAGCTAGCCAAAAACATTCAGTACTTC. Encoded protein: CASSQAVLAGAELAKNIQYF.

The rearrangement uses TRBV4-2 and TRBJ2-5; D is ambiguous. The CDR3 spans 15 residues. The germline CDR1 and CDR2 sequences are LGHNA and YNFKEQ. Trimming took off 1 base at V and 5 bases at J, with 14 bases between the two ends. CDR3 sequence: CASSQAAAVGETQYF. DNA of the CDR3: TGTGCCAGCAGCCAAGCGGCCGCAGTGGGGGAGACCCAGTACTTC.

This clonotype has ten or more counts. The rearrangement uses TRBV29-1 and TRBJ2-7; a possible D gene is TRBD2 (5 bases). This CDR3 has 15 residues. Per the germline V gene, CDR1 is SQVTM and CDR2 is ANQGSEA. Trimming pared 0 bases from V and 6 bases from J, leaving 18 bases between. The CDR3 sequence: CSVEDPLSYEGEQYF. The CDR3 nucleotides are TGCAGCGTTGAAGATCCCCTTTCATACGAGGGCGAGCAGTACTTC.

This clonotype was detected ten times or more. This rearrangement joins TRBV20-1 to TRBJ2-2; a weak D match, TRBD1 (6 bases). Germline V lookup: CDR1 DFQATT, CDR2 SNEGSKA (reference sequence). Trimming left V 5 bases short and J 4 bases short, with 17 bases between. This CDR3 is built from 15 residues. The CDR3 region is CSAGIGTGSTGELFF. CDR3 in DNA: TGCAGTGCTGGGATCGGAACAGGGTCCACCGGGGAGCTGTTTTTT.

This clonotype has a count of ten or more. The chain carries TRBV24-1 and TRBJ2-5, with D perhaps given as TRBD1 or TRBD2 (5 bases each). The ends were cut back, 1 base at V and 1 base at J, with 15 bases in the middle. CDR1 is KGHDR, CDR2 SFDVKD, per germline. This CDR3 region has 17 residues. The CDR3 loop reads CATSDFSLRGSQETQYF. The CDR3, as DNA: TGTGCCACCAGTGATTTCAGTTTGAGGGGTTCCCAAGAGACCCAGTACTTC.

A word on this clonotype: A much larger clone differs by one base, so this may be a read error. The CDR3 sequence is CASTSRYTDTQYF. The CDR3 coding sequence is TGTGCCAGCACCTCCCGATACACAGATACGCAGTATTTT. The rearrangement links TRBV7-6 to TRBJ2-3; D unresolved. Deletions cut 7 bases from V and 2 bases from J, with 10 bases between. This CDR3 has 13 residues. Germline V gene data show CDR1 as SGHVS and CDR2 as FNYEAQ.

The CDR3 DNA sequence: TGCGCCAGCAGCCTCCGCAGGCGGGAGTCCTCCTACGAGCAGTACTTC. Translating gives CASSLRRRESSYEQYF. The chain carries TRBV5-1 and TRBJ2-7, with TRBD2 matching over 7 bases. The CDR3 runs 16 residues. CDR1 is SGHRS and CDR2 is YFSETQ in the germline V gene. With 4 bases clipped from V and 0 bases from J, the junction kept 10 bases outside the gene matches. The full variable domain, completed using reference TRBV5-1 and TRBJ2-7, is KAGVTQTPRYLIKTRGQQVTLSCSPISGHRSVSWYQQTPGQGLQFLFEYFSETQRNKGNFPGRFSGRQFSNSRSEMNVSTLELGDSALYLCASSLRRRESSYEQYFGPGTRLTVT.

The chain is built from TRBV6-5 and TRBJ2-5; the D is unclear. Per germline, CDR1 MNHEY and CDR2 SVGAGI. The CDR3 length is 12 residues. Between the trimmed V and J ends, which lost 5 bases and 3 bases, there was a span of 7 bases. The CDR3 region is CASSTPEETQYF. In DNA, the CDR3 is TGTGCCAGCAGTACCCCGGAAGAGACCCAGTACTTC.

There are many counts of this clonotype. The rearrangement uses TRBV29-1 and TRBJ2-3, with D possibly TRBD1 on 6 matching bases. Germline values: CDR1 SQVTM, CDR2 ANQGSEA. Trimming shortened V by 7 bases and J by 0 bases, and 14 bases separated the two germline ends. This CDR3 has 14 residues. The CDR3 loop is CSGNRASSTDTQYF. The CDR3 nucleotides are TGCAGCGGAAACAGGGCCTCTAGCACAGATACGCAGTATTTT.

About this clonotype: Because the CDR3's place on the DNA is in doubt, the DNA is left out and the CDR3 is given as listed by TCRdb. The chain is built from TRBV7-2 and TRBJ2-3; the table calls TRBD2, which could not be checked here. Germline V gene sequence: CDR1 SGHTA, CDR2 FQGNSA. The CDR3 contains 21 residues when both ends are counted. The CDR3: CASSFYICSARYYSPGDTQYF.

This clonotype was observed many times. V usage is TRBV20-1 and J usage is TRBJ2-1; 13 bases align to TRBD2. Trimming cost V 2 bases and J 8 bases; bases outside gene matches: 15. This CDR3 is built from 18 residues. Germline V gene data show CDR1 as DFQATT and CDR2 as SNEGSKA (reference sequence). The DNA for the CDR3 is TGCAGTGCTAGATACAATCTTCTCGGGACTAGCGGGACCCATGAGCAGTTCTTC. It specifies CSARYNLLGTSGTHEQFF.

A word on this clonotype: This clone may be a read error of a much larger clone one base away. The rearrangement uses TRBV5-1 and TRBJ2-7; no firm D call. Germline-derived CDR1 and CDR2 are SGHRS and YFSETQ. The ends were cut back, 4 bases at V and 2 bases at J, with 10 bases in the middle. The CDR3 runs to 13 residues. The CDR3 nucleotides are TGCGCCAGCAGCGTGTACGCCACCTACGAGCAGTACTTC. Translated, it gives CASSVYATYEQYF.

This clonotype was counted many times. The chain links TRBV7-2 to TRBJ2-7; 7 nucleotides line up with TRBD2. Germline-derived CDR1 and CDR2 are SGHTA and FQGNSA. V shed 2 bases and J 3 bases; nucleotides not matched to a gene: 1. This CDR3 region has 13 residues. The CDR3 coding sequence is TGTGCCAGCAGCTTAAGGACTAGCTACGAGCAGTACTTC. Protein product: CASSLRTSYEQYF.

The table lists this clonotype with many counts. V and J are TRBV28 and TRBJ2-7; D call uncertain. CDR3 length equals 14 residues. The V end lost 2 bases, the J end lost 3 bases, and 11 bases lay between the germline ends. Germline CDR1 MDHEN, CDR2 SYDVKM. As DNA, the CDR3 is TGTGCCAGCAGTTTAACTAACACCATCTACGAGCAGTACTTC. It translates to CASSLTNTIYEQYF.

This clonotype came up many times. The rearrangement links TRBV10-3 to TRBJ2-7; D tentatively fits TRBD1 or TRBD2 (5 bases each). V was shortened by 0 bases and J by 6 bases, with 12 bases between the two germline ends. This CDR3 has 14 residues. Germline CDR1 is ENHRY and CDR2 is SYGVKD. CDR3 amino acids: CAISESGTGLEQYF. CDR3 DNA sequence: TGTGCCATCAGTGAGTCTGGTACGGGGCTCGAGCAGTACTTC.

Many counts were recorded for this clonotype. The chain carries TRBV10-2 and TRBJ1-3; a weak D match, TRBD1 (5 bases). The CDR3 totals 15 residues. Deletions cut 3 bases from V and 0 bases from J, with 9 bases between. CDR1 and CDR2 (germline): WSHSY, SAAADI. DNA of the CDR3: TGCGCCAGCAGTGACGGGGCTCTCTCTGGAAACACCATATATTTT. It yields the protein CASSDGALSGNTIYF.

In its sample, this clonotype was seen many times. The chain couples TRBV7-9 to TRBJ2-7; the D gene is possibly TRBD2 (5 bases). This CDR3 region has 14 residues. Between the trimmed V and J ends, which lost 0 bases and 6 bases, there was a span of 12 bases. Germline-derived CDR1 and CDR2 are SEHNR and FQNEAQ (reference sequence). CDR3 sequence (DNA): TGTGCCAGCAGCTTAGCCGCGCGAGGGAGCGAGCAGTACTTC. It specifies CASSLAARGSEQYF.

This clonotype was observed a handful of times. A much larger clone differs by one base, so this may be a read error. The V call is TRBV5-1, the J call TRBJ1-2, with a tentative D call TRBD1 (5 bases). The germline V gene has CDR1 SGHRS and CDR2 YFSETQ. The CDR3 totals 14 residues. CDR3 residues: CANSLRDADYGYTF. As DNA, the CDR3 is TGCGCCAACAGCCTCCGGGACGCAGACTATGGCTACACCTTC. Together with reference TRBV5-1 and TRBJ1-2, the CDR3 gives the full variable domain: KAGVTQTPRYLIKTRGQQVTLSCSPISGHRSVSWYQQTPGQGLQFLFEYFSETQRNKGNFPGRFSGRQFSNSRSEMNVSTLELGDSALYLCANSLRDADYGYTFGSGTRLTVV.

This clonotype is categorized as medium-sized (0.01 to 0.1%). This chain uses TRBV20-1 with TRBJ1-4, with D tentatively TRBD1 (6 bases). The ends were cut back, 7 bases at V and 2 bases at J, with 14 bases in the middle. From germline, CDR1 is DFQATT and CDR2 SNEGSKA (reference sequence). The CDR3 has 14 residues. CDR3 in DNA: TGCAGTGTCACCACAGGGACCACTAATGAAAAACTGTTTTTT. It translates to CSVTTGTTNEKLFF.

To note about this clonotype: Since a much larger clone is just one base distant, this may be a read error. The V gene is TRBV10-2, the J gene TRBJ2-7; a possible D gene is TRBD1 (6 bases). The CDR3 has 12 amino acids. Germline V gives CDR1 WSHSY, CDR2 SAAADI. The CDR3 DNA follows: TGCGCCAGCAGAACACAGGGCTACGACCAGTACTTC. It is translated as CASRTQGYDQYF.

V gene TRBV28 combines with J gene TRBJ2-7; no clear D gene. With 7 bases removed from V and 2 bases from J, the gap between germline ends came to 9 bases. The CDR3 sequence is 12 residues long. The germline gives CDR1 MDHEN, CDR2 SYDVKM. The CDR3 DNA follows: TGTGCCAGCACGGTGGTCACCTACGAGCAGTACTTC. It specifies CASTVVTYEQYF.

This clonotype was detected many times. The V gene is TRBV5-5, the J gene TRBJ2-7; 9 bases align to TRBD1. Germline CDR1 and CDR2: SGHKS and YYEKEE (reference sequence). V shed 4 bases, J shed 4 bases, and the junction held 9 bases outside the gene matches. CDR3 length: 15 amino acids. CDR3 DNA: TGTGCCAGCAGCACGTGGGGACAGGGTTTATACGAGCAGTACTTC. As protein: CASSTWGQGLYEQYF.

In its sample, this clonotype was seen many times. The gene calls are TRBV15 and TRBJ2-5; D remains unclear. This CDR3 has 13 residues. Trimming left V 0 bases short and J 3 bases short, with 5 bases between. CDR1 is LNHNV, CDR2 YYDKDF, per germline (reference sequence). Here the CDR3 reads CATSRDREETQYF. The CDR3 DNA follows: TGTGCCACCAGCAGAGATAGGGAAGAGACCCAGTACTTC.